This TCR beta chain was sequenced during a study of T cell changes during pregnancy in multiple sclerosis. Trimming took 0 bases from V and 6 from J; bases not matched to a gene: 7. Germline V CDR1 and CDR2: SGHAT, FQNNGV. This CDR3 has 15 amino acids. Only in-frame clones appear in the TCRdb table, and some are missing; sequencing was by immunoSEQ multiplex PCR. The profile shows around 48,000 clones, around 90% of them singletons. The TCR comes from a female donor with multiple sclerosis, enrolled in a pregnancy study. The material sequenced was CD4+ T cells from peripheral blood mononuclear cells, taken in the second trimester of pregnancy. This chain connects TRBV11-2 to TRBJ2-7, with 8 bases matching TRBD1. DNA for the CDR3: TGTGCCAGCAGCTTAGACGGCCAGGGGGCAATCGAGCAGTACTTC. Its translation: CASSLDGQGAIEQYF.